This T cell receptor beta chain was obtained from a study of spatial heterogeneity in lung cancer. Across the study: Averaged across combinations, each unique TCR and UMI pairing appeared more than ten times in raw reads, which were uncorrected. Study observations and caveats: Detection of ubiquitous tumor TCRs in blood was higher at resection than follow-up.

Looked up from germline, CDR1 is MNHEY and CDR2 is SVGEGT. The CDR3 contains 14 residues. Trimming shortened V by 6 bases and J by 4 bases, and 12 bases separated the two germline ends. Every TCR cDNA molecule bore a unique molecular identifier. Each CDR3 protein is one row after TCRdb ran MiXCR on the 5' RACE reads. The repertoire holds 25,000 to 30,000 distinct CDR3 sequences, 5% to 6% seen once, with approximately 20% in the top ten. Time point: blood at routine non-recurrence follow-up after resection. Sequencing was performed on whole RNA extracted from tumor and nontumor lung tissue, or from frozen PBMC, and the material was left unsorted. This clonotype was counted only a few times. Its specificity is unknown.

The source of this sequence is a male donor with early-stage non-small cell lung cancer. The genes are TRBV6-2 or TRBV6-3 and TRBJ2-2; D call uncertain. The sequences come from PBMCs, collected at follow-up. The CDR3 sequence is CASSPLEGTGELFF. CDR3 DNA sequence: TGTGCCAGCAGCCCTTTAGAAGGCACCGGGGAGCTGTTTTTT.